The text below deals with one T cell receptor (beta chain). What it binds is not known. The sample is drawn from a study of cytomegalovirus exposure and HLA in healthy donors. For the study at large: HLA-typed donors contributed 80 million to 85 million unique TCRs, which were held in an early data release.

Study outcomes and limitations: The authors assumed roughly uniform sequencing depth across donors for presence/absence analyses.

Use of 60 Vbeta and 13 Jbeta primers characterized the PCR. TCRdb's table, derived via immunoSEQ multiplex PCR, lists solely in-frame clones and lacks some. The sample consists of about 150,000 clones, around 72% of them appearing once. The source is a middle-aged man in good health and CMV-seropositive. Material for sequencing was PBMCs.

The CDR3 reads CASSLRLGGSYGYTF. CDR3 sequence (DNA): TGTGCCAGCAGCCTCCGACTCGGAGGGAGCTATGGCTACACCTTC. The rearrangement links TRBV27 to TRBJ1-2; no reliable D call. Trimming removed 6 bases at V and 4 bases at J, with 18 bases between. CDR1 and CDR2 (germline): MNHEY, SMNVEV (reference sequence). This CDR3 spans 15 amino acids.